The T cell receptor (beta chain) described here comes from a study of T cells in Graves' hyperthyroidism and ophthalmopathy. For the study at large: Once the initial diagnosis was made, peripheral blood was obtained before any treatment.

Clinical symptoms, serum thyroxine, TRAb, thyroid ultrasound and orbital computed tomography informed diagnoses. The source material, RNA transcripts, was used to amplify TCR beta CDR3 regions. The study used the HTBI primer set for a first-round RT-PCR of the TCR CDR3. Each CDR3 protein is one row after TCRdb ran MiXCR on the multiplex PCR reads. This table holds more than 300,000 distinct CDR3 sequences, under 20% found once. The CDR3 loop spans 11 amino acids. Germline V gene data show CDR1 as MNHEY and CDR2 as SVGAGI. The V end lost 2 bases, the J end lost 14 bases, and 9 bases lay between the germline ends.

The rearrangement links TRBV6-5 to TRBJ2-2; D tentatively reads TRBD1 or TRBD2 (5 bases each). Sequenced sample: blood. The receptor was derived from a man aged 18-30 years with Graves' ophthalmopathy. The CDR3 is CASSYERGLFF. The DNA for the CDR3 is TGTGCCAGCAGTTACGAGAGGGGACTGTTTTTT.